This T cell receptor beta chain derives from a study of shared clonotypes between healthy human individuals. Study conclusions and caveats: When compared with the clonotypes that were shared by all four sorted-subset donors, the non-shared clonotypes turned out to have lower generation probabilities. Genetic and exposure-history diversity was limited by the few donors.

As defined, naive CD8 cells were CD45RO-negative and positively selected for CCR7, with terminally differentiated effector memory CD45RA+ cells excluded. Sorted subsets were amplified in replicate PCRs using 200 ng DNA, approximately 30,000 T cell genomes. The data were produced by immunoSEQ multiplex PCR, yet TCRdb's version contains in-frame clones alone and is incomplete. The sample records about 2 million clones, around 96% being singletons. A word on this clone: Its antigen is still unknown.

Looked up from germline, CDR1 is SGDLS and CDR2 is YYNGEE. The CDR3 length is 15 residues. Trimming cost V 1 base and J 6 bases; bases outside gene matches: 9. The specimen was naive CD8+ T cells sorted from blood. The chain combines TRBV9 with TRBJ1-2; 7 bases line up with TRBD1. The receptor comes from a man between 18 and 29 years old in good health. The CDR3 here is CASSVTVQGSDGYTF. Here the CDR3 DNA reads TGTGCCAGCAGCGTAACGGTACAGGGGTCCGATGGCTACACCTTC.